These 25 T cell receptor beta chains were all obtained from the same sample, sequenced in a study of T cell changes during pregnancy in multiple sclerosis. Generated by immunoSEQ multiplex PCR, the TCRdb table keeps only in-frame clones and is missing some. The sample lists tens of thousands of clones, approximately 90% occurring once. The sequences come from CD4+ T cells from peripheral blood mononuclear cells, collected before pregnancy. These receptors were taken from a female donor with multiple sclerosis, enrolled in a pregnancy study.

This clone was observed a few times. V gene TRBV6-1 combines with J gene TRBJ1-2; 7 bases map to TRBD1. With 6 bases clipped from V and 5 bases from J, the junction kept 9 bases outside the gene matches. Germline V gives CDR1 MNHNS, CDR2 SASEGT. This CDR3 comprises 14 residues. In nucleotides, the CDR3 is TGTGCCAGCAGCCCTGACAGGGTGCGATATGGCTACACCTTC. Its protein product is CASSPDRVRYGYTF.

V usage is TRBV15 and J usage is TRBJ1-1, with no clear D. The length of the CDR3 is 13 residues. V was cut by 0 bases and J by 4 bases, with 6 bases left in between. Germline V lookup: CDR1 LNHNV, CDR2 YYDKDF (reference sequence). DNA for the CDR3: TGTGCCACCAGCAGAGACTCGGGCACTGAAGCTTTCTTT. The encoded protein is CATSRDSGTEAFF. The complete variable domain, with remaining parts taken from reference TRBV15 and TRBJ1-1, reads DAMVIQNPRYQVTQFGKPVTLSCSQTLNHNVMYWYQQKSSQAPKLLFHYYDKDFNNEADTPDNFQSRRPNTSFCFLDIRSPGLGDTAMYLCATSRDSGTEAFFGQGTRLTVV.

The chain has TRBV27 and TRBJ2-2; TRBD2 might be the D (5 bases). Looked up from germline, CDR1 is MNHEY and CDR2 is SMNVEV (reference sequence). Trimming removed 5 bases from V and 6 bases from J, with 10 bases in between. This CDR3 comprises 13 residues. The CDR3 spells CASSLSGSGELFF. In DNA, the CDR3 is TGTGCCAGCAGTCTCTCGGGGTCCGGGGAGCTGTTTTTT.

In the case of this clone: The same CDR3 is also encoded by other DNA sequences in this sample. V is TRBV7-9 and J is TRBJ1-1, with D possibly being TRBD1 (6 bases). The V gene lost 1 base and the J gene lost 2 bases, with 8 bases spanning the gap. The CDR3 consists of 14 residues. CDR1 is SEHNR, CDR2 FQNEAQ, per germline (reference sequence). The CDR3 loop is CASSLGTANTEAFF. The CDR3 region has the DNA TGTGCCAGCAGCTTAGGGACAGCTAACACTGAAGCTTTCTTT.

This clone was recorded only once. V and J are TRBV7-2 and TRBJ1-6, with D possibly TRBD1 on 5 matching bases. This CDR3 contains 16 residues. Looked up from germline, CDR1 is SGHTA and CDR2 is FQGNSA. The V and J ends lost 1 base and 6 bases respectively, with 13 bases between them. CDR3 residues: CASSLEAGVGNSPLHF. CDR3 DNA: TGTGCCAGCAGCTTAGAGGCGGGGGTGGGTAATTCACCCCTCCACTTT. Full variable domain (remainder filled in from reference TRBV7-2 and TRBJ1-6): GAGVSQSPSNKVTEKGKDVELRCDPISGHTALYWYRQSLGQGLEFLIYFQGNSAPDKSGLPSDRFSAERTGGSVSTLTIQRTQQEDSAVYLCASSLEAGVGNSPLHFGNGTRLTVT.

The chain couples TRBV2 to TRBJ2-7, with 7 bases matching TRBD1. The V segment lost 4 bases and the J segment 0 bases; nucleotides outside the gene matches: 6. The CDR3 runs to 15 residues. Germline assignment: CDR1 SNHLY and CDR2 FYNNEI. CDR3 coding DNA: TGTGCCAGCAGTGGAACAGGGGCAAACTCCTACGAGCAGTACTTC. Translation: CASSGTGANSYEQYF.

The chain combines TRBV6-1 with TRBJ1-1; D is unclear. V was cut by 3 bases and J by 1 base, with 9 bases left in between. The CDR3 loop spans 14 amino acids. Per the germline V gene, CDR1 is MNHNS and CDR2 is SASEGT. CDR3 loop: CASSEFAGNTEAFF. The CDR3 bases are TGTGCCAGCAGTGAGTTCGCGGGGAACACTGAAGCTTTCTTT.

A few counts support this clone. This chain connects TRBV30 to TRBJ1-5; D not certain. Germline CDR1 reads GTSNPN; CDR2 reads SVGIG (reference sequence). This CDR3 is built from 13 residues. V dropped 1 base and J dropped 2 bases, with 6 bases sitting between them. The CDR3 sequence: CAWSALGNQPQHF. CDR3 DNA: TGTGCCTGGAGTGCCCTAGGCAATCAGCCCCAGCATTTT.

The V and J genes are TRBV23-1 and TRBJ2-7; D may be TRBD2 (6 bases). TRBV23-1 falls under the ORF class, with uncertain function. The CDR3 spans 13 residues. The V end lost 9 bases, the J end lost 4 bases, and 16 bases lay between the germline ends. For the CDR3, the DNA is TGCGCCAGAATTGGGACTTCACCTTACGAGCAGTACTTC. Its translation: CARIGTSPYEQYF.

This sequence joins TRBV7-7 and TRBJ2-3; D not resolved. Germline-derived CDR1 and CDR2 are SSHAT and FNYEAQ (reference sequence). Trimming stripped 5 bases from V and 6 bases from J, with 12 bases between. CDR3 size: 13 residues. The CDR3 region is CASSRQGRDTQYF. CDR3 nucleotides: TGTGCCAGCAGCCGACAAGGCAGGGATACGCAGTATTTT.

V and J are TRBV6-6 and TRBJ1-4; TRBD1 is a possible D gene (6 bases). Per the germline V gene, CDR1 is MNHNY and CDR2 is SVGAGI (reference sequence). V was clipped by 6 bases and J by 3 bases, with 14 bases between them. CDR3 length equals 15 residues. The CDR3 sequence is CASRAWTASNEKLFF. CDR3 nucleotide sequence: TGTGCCAGCAGGGCCTGGACAGCGTCTAATGAAAAACTGTTTTTT.

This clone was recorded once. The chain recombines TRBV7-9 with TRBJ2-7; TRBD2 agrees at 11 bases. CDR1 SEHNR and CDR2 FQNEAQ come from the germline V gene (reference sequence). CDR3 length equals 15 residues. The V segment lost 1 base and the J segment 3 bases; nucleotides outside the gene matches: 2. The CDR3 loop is CASSLELAGDYEQYF. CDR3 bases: TGTGCCAGCAGCTTAGAACTAGCGGGAGACTACGAGCAGTACTTC.

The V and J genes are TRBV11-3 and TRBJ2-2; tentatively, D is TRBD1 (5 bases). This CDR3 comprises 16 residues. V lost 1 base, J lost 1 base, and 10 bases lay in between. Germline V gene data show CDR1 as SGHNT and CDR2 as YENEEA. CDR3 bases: TGTGCCAGCAGCTTAGGGCCAGGGCTGAACACCGGGGAGCTGTTTTTT. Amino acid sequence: CASSLGPGLNTGELFF.

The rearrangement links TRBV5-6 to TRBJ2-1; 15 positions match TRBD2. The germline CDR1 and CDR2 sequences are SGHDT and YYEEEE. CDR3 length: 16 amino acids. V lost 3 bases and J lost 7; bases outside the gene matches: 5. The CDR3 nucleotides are TGTGCCAGCAGCTACAACGGACTAGCGGGAGGGAATGAGCAGTTCTTC. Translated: CASSYNGLAGGNEQFF.

CDR3 DNA: TGCGCCAGCAGCTTGGCCCTAGCAGAAGAGACCCAGTACTTC. It translates to CASSLALAEETQYF. The V gene is TRBV5-1, the J gene TRBJ2-5; maybe TRBD2 (5 bases). The V end was cut by 0 bases, the J end by 3 bases, with 9 bases between. The germline V gene encodes CDR1 SGHRS and CDR2 YFSETQ. The CDR3 spans 14 residues.

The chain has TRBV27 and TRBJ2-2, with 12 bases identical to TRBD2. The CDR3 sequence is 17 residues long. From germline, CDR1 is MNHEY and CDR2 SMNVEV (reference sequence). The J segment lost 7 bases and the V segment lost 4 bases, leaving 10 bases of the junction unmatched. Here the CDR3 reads CASSSTMGLAGGGELFF. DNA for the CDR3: TGTGCCAGCAGTTCGACCATGGGACTAGCGGGTGGCGGGGAGCTGTTTTTT.

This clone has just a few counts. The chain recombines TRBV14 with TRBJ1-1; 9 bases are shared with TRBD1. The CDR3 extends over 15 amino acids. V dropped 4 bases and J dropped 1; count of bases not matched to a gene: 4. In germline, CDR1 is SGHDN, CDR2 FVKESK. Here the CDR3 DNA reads TGTGCCAGCAGCCGCAGGACAGGGGCGAACACTGAAGCTTTCTTT. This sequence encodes CASSRRTGANTEAFF. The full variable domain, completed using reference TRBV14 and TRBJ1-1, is EAGVTQFPSHSVIEKGQTVTLRCDPISGHDNLYWYRRVMGKEIKFLLHFVKESKQDESGMPNNRFLAERTGGTYSTLKVQPAELEDSGVYFCASSRRTGANTEAFFGQGTRLTVV.

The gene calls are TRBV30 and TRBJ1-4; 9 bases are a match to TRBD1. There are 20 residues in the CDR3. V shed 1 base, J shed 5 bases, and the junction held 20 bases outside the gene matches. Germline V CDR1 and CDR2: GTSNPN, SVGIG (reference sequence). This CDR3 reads CAWSALNRVGTGPSNEKLFF. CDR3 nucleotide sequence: TGTGCCTGGAGTGCCTTGAATCGAGTCGGGACAGGGCCCTCAAATGAAAAACTGTTTTTT.

The CDR3 region has the DNA TGTGCCAGCCGAGCGGGGACCACCGATACGCAGTATTTT. This codes for CASRAGTTDTQYF. The V call is TRBV6-5, the J call TRBJ2-3; TRBD2 aligns across 7 bases. Trimming cost V 8 bases and J 6 bases; bases outside gene matches: 8. The CDR3 has 13 residues. Per the germline V gene, CDR1 is MNHEY and CDR2 is SVGAGI.

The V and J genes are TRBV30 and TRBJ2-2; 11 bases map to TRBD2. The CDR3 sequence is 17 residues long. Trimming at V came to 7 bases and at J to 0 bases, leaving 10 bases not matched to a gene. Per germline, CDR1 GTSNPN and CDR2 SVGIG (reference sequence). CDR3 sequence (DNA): TGTGCCTCGACCGGGACTAGCGGAGTCGCGAACACCGGGGAGCTGTTTTTT. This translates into CASTGTSGVANTGELFF.

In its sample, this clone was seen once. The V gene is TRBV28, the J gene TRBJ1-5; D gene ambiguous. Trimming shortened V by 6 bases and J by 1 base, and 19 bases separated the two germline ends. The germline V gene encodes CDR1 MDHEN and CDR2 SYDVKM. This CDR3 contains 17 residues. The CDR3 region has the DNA TGTGCCAGCAGCCCTCGACGCGCCGGCGGGAGCAATCAGCCCCAGCATTTT. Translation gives CASSPRRAGGSNQPQHF.

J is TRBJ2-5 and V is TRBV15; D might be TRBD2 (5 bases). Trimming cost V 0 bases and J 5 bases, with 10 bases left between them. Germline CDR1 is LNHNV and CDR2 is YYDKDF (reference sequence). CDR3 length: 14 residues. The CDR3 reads CATSRDPGRETQYF. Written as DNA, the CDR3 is TGTGCCACCAGCAGAGATCCGGGAAGGGAGACCCAGTACTTC. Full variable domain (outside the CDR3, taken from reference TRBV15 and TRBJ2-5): DAMVIQNPRYQVTQFGKPVTLSCSQTLNHNVMYWYQQKSSQAPKLLFHYYDKDFNNEADTPDNFQSRRPNTSFCFLDIRSPGLGDTAMYLCATSRDPGRETQYFGPGTRLLVL.

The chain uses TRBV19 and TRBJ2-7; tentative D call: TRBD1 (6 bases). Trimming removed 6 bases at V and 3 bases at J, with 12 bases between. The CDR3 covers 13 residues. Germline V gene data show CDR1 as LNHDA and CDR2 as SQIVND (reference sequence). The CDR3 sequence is CASSLNRDYEQYF. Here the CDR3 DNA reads TGTGCCAGTAGCCTTAACAGGGACTACGAGCAGTACTTC. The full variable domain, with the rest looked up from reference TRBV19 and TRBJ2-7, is DGGITQSPKYLFRKEGQNVTLSCEQNLNHDAMYWYRQDPGQGLRLIYYSQIVNDFQKGDIAEGYSVSREKKESFPLTVTSAQKNPTAFYLCASSLNRDYEQYFGPGTRLTVT.

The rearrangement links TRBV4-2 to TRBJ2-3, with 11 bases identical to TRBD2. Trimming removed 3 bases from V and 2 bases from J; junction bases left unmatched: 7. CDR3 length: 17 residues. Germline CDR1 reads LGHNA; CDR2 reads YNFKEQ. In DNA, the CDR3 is TGTGCCAGCAGCCATACCGGGACTAGCGGTCCCACAGATACGCAGTATTTT. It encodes CASSHTGTSGPTDTQYF.

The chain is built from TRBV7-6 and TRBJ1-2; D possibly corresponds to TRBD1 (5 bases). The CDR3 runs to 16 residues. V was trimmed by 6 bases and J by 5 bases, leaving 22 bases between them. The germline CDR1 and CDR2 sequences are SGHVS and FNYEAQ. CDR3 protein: CASSLRANFSPYGYTF. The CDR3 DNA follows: TGTGCCAGCAGTCTCAGGGCAAATTTTTCCCCATATGGCTACACCTTC.